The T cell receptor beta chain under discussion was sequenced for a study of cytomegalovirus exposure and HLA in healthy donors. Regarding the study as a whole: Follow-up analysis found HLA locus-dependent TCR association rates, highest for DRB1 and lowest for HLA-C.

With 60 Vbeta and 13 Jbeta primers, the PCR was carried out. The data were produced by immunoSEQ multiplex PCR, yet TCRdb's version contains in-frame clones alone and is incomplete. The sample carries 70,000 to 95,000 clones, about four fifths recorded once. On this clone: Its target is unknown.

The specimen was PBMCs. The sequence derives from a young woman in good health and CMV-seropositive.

As DNA, the CDR3 is TGTGCCAGCAGTGAATATGGGCAGCCGAATGAAAAACTGTTTTTT. Its protein product is CASSEYGQPNEKLFF. The chain combines TRBV25-1 with TRBJ1-4; D uncertain. Germline loops: CDR1 MGHDK, CDR2 SYGVNS. Trimming shortened V by 0 bases and J by 5 bases, and 10 bases separated the two germline ends. CDR3 size: 15 residues. Full variable domain (missing parts from reference TRBV25-1 and TRBJ1-4): EADIYQTPRYLVIGTGKKITLECSQTMGHDKMYWYQQDPGMELHLIHYSYGVNSTEKGDLSSESTVSRIRTEHFPLTLESARPSHTSQYLCASSEYGQPNEKLFFGSGTQLSVL.